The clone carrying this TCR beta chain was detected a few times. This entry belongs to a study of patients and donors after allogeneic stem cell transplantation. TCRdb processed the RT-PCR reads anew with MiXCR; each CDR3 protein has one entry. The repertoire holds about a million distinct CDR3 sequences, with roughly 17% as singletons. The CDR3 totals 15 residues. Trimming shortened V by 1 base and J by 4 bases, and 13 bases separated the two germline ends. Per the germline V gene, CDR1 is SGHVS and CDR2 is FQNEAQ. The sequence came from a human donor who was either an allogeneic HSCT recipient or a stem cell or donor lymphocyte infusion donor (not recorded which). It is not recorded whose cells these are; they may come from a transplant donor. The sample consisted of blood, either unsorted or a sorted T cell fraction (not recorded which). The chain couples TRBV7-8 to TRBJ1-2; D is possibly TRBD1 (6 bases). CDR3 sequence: CASSLVGGSGYGYTF. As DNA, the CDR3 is TGTGCCAGCAGCTTAGTCGGGGGCTCGGGCTATGGCTACACCTTC.